Included here is one T cell receptor beta chain sequence, with context. These data belong to a study of blood T cell repertoires in COVID-19. In the study overall: Samples representing acute and convalescent COVID-19 were sourced from the United States, Italy and Spain. Nucleic acid was either cDNA or gDNA, and it came from T cells, B-cell-depleted T cells, or PBMCs.

The method was immunoSEQ multiplex PCR; TCRdb's version includes in-frame clones alone and lacks a portion of them. The sample lists around 170,000 clones, about 90% occurring once. Specimen: PBMCs or T cells enriched from blood (not recorded which). The TCR sequence derives from a woman aged 45-60 years who had recovered from COVID-19.

The CDR3 spells CASSATSGSGIEQFF. In nucleotides, the CDR3 is TGTGCCAGCAGCGCGACTAGCGGGAGTGGTATTGAGCAGTTCTTC. This chain links TRBV7-9 with TRBJ2-1; 12 bases map to TRBD2. Germline V gene sequence: CDR1 SEHNR, CDR2 FQNEAQ (reference sequence). The junction had 8 bases not matched to a gene; V was cut back by 5 bases and J by 9 bases. The CDR3 spans 15 residues.